This T cell receptor (beta chain) was sequenced during a study of CD8 T cells in Susac syndrome. Sequencing of TCR beta drew on CD8+ and CD4+ T cells from blood. TEMRA cells were FACS-enriched, and CD8+ and CD4+ T cells were isolated negatively. RNA totalling about 0.45 to 1 ug underwent reverse transcription with random hexamers. Each CDR3 protein is one row after TCRdb ran MiXCR on the immunoSEQ multiplex PCR reads. Here the sample spans approximately 120,000 distinct CDR3 sequences, approximately 95% being singletons. Trimming stripped 4 bases from V and 7 bases from J, with 11 bases between. CDR1 and CDR2 (germline): SGHNT, YYREEE (reference sequence). This CDR3 comprises 12 residues.

This receptor was obtained from a human donor with multiple sclerosis. Material: CD8+ T cells from PBMCs. The genes are TRBV5-4 and TRBJ1-1, with TRBD1 as a possible D gene (5 bases). This chain's CDR3 is CASSRGQNEAFF. The CDR3 coding sequence is TGTGCCAGCAGCAGAGGACAAAATGAAGCTTTCTTT.